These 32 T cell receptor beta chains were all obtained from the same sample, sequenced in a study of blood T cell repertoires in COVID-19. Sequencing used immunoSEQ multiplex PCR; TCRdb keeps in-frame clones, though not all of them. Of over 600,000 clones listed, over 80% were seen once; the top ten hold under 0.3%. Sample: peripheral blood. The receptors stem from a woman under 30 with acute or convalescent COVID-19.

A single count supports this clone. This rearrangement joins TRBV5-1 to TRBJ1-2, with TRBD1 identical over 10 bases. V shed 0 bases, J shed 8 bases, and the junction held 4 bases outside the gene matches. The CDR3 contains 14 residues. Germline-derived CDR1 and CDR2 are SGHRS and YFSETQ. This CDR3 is CASSLGQGANGYTF. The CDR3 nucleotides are TGCGCCAGCAGCTTGGGACAGGGGGCTAACGGCTACACCTTC.

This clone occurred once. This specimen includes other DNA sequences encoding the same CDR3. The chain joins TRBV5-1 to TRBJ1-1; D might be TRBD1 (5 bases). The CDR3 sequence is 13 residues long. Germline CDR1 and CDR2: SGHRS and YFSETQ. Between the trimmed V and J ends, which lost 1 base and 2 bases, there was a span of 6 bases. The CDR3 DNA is TGCGCCAGCAGCTTGAGGGGAAACACTGAAGCTTTCTTT. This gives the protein CASSLRGNTEAFF.

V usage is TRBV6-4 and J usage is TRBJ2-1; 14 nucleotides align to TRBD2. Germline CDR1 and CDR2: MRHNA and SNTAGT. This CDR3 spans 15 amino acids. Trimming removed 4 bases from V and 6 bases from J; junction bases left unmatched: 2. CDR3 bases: TGTGCCAGCAGTGTGGGACTAGCGGGGGCCAATGAGCAGTTCTTC. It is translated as CASSVGLAGANEQFF.

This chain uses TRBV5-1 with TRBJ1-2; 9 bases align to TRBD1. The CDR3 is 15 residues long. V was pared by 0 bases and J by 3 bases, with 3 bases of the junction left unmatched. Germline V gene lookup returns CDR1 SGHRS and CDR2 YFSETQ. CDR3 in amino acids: CASSLDTGGYYGYTF. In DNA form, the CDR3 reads TGCGCCAGCAGCTTGGATACAGGGGGCTACTATGGCTACACCTTC.

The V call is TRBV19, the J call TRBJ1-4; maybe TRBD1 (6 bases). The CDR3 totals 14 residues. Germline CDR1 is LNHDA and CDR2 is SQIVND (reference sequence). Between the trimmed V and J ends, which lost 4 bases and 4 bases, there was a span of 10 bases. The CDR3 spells CASSTRQDNEKLFF. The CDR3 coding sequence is TGTGCCAGTAGTACCAGACAGGATAATGAAAAACTGTTTTTT.

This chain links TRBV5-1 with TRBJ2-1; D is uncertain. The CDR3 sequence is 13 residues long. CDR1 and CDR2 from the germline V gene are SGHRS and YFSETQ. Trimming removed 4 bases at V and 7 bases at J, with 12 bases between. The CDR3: CASSPSTANEQFF. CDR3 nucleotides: TGCGCCAGCAGCCCCTCGACTGCAAATGAGCAGTTCTTC.

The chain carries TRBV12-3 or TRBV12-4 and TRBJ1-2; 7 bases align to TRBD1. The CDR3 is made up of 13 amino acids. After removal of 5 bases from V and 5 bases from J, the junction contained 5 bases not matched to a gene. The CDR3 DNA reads TGTGCCAGCAGTCCACCGACAGGGTATGGCTACACCTTC. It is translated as CASSPPTGYGYTF.

The CDR3 region has the DNA TGTGCCTGGAGGCCCAGGGTTAGGGACACTGAAGCTTTCTTT. Its translation: CAWRPRVRDTEAFF. This sequence joins TRBV30 and TRBJ1-1, with D possibly TRBD1 on 5 matching bases. V lost 3 bases and J 3 bases, leaving 14 bases between the germline ends. Germline CDR1 and CDR2: GTSNPN and SVGIG (reference sequence). The CDR3 has 14 residues.

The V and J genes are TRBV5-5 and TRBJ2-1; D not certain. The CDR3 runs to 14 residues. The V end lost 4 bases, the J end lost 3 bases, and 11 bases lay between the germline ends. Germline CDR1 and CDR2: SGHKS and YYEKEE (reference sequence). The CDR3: CASSPRLDYNEQFF. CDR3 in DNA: TGTGCCAGCAGCCCGAGACTTGACTACAATGAGCAGTTCTTC.

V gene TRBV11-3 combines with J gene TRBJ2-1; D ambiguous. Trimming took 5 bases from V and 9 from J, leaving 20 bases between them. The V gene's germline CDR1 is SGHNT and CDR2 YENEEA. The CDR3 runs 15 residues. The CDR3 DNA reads TGTGCCAGCAGCCCCAATCCGGGTGTTAGTGGTGAGCAGTTCTTC. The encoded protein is CASSPNPGVSGEQFF.

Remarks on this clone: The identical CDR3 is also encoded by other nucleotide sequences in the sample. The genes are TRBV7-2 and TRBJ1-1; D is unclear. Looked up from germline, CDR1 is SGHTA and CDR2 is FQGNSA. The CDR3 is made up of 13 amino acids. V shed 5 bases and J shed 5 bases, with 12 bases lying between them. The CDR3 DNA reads TGTGCCAGCAGCCTGCGGGGAGGTACTGAAGCTTTCTTT. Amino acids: CASSLRGGTEAFF.

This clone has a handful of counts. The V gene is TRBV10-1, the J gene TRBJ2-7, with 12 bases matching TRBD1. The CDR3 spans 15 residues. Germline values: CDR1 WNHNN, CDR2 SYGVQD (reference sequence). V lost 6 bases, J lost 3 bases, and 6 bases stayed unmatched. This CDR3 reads CASREGDRGLYEQYF. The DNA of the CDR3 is TGCGCCAGCAGGGAGGGGGACAGGGGGCTCTACGAGCAGTACTTC.

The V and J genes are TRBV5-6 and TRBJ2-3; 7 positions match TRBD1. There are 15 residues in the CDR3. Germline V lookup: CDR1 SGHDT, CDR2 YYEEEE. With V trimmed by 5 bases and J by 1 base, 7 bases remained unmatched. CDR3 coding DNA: TGTGCCAGCAGTACGCCCGGGACAGGCACAGATACGCAGTATTTT. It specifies CASSTPGTGTDTQYF.

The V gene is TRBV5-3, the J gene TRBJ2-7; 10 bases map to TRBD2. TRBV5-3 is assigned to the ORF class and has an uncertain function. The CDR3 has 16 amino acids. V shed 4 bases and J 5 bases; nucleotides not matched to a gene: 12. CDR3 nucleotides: TGTGCCAGAAGCCCGCAATTAGCGGGGGGTCCGAACGAGCAGTACTTC. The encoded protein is CARSPQLAGGPNEQYF.

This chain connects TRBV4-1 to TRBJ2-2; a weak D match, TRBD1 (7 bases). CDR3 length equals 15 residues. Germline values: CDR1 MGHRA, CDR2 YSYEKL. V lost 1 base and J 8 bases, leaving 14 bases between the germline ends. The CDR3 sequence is CASSQGRGAPGELFF. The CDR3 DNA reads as TGCGCCAGCAGCCAAGGCAGGGGGGCCCCGGGGGAGCTGTTTTTT.

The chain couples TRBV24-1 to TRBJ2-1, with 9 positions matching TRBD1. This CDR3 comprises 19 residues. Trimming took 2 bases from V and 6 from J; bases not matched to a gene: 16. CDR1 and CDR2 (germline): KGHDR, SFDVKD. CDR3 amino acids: CATSDSPRGIGTGSNEQFF. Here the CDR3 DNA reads TGTGCCACCAGTGATTCCCCCCGCGGAATCGGGACAGGGTCCAATGAGCAGTTCTTC.

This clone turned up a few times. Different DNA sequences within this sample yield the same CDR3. CDR3 in DNA: TGCGCCAGCAGCTTCGGGACAGGGACTGAAGCTTTCTTT. Its protein is CASSFGTGTEAFF. The gene calls are TRBV5-1 and TRBJ1-1, with TRBD1 identical over 9 bases. The CDR3 has 13 amino acids. The J segment lost 5 bases and the V segment lost 2 bases, leaving 1 base of the junction unmatched. Germline V lookup: CDR1 SGHRS, CDR2 YFSETQ. The whole variable domain, remainder taken from reference TRBV5-1 and TRBJ1-1, is KAGVTQTPRYLIKTRGQQVTLSCSPISGHRSVSWYQQTPGQGLQFLFEYFSETQRNKGNFPGRFSGRQFSNSRSEMNVSTLELGDSALYLCASSFGTGTEAFFGQGTRLTVV.

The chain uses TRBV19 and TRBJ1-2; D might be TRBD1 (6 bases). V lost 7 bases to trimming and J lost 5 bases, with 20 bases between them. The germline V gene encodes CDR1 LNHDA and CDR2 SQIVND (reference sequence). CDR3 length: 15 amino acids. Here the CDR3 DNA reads TGTGCCAGTACCACGTCGGACAGCGAGTTTTATGGCTACACCTTC. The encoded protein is CASTTSDSEFYGYTF. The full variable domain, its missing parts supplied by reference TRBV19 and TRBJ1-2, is DGGITQSPKYLFRKEGQNVTLSCEQNLNHDAMYWYRQDPGQGLRLIYYSQIVNDFQKGDIAEGYSVSREKKESFPLTVTSAQKNPTAFYLCASTTSDSEFYGYTFGSGTRLTVV.

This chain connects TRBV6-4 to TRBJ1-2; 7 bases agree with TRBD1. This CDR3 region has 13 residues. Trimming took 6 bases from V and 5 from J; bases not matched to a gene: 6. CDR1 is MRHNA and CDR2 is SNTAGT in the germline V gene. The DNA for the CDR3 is TGTGCCAGCAGCGACAGGGAGAGGTATGGCTACACCTTC. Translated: CASSDRERYGYTF.

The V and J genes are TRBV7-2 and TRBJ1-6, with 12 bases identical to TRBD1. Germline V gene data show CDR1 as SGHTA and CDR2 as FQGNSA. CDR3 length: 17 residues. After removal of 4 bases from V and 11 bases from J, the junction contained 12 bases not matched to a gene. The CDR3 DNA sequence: TGTGCCAGCAGCTCGACCGCCGGGGACAGGGGGCTAACACCCCTCCACTTT. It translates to CASSSTAGDRGLTPLHF.

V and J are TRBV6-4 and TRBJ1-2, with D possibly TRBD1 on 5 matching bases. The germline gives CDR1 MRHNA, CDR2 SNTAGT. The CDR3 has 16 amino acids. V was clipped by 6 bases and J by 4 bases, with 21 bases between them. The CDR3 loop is CASSPDGSQVGYGYTF. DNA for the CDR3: TGTGCCAGCAGCCCCGACGGGTCACAGGTTGGCTATGGCTACACCTTC.

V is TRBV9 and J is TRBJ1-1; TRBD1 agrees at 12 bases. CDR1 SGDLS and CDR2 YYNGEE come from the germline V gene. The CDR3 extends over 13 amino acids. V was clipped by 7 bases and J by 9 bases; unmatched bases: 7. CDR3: CASGGTGGSQAFF. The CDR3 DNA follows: TGTGCCAGCGGGGGGACAGGGGGCTCTCAAGCTTTCTTT.

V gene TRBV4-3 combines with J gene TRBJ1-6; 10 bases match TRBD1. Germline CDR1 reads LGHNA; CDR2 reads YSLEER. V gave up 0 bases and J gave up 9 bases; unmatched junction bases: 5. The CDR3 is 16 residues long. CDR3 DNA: TGCGCCAGCAGCCAAGATCCGGGACAGGGGAGTTCACCCCTCCACTTT. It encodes CASSQDPGQGSSPLHF.

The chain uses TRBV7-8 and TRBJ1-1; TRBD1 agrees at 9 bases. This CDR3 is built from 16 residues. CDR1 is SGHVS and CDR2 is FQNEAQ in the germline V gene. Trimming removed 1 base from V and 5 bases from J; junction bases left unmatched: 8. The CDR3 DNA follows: TGTGCCAGCAGCTTAGGGGGGCGACAGGGGGAGACTGAAGCTTTCTTT. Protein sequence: CASSLGGRQGETEAFF.

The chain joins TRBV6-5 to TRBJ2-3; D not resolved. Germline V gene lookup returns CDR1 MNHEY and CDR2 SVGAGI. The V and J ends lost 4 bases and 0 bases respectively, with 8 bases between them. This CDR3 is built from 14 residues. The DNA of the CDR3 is TGTGCCAGCAGTTCCCACTCTAGCACAGATACGCAGTATTTT. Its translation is CASSSHSSTDTQYF.

Here the CDR3 reads CASTGWESSPLHF. The CDR3 DNA reads TGTGCCAGCACGGGGTGGGAGAGTTCACCCCTCCACTTT. V is TRBV2 and J is TRBJ1-6; D is ambiguous. Germline V gene sequence: CDR1 SNHLY, CDR2 FYNNEI. Trimming stripped 7 bases from V and 9 bases from J, with 13 bases between. The CDR3 length is 13 residues.

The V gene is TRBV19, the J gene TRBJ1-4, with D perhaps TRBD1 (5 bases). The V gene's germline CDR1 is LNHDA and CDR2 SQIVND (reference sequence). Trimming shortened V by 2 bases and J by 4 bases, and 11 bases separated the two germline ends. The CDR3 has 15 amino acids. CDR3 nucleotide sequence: TGTGCCAGTAGTATATCTGGGGCCCTTAATGAAAAACTGTTTTTT. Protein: CASSISGALNEKLFF.

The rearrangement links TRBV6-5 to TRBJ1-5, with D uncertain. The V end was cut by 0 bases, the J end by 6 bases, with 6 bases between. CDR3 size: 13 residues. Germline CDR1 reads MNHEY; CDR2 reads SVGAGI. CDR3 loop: CASSYSERQPQHF. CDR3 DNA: TGTGCCAGCAGTTACTCTGAGCGTCAGCCCCAGCATTTT.

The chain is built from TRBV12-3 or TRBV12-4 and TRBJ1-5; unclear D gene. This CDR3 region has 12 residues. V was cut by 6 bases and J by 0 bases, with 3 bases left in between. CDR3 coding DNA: TGTGCCAGCAGCTATAGCAATCAGCCCCAGCATTTT. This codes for CASSYSNQPQHF.

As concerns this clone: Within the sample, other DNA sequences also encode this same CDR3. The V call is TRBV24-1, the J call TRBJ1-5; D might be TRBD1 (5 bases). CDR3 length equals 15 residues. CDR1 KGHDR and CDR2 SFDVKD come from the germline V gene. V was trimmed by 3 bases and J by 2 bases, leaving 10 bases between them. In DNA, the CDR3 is TGTGCCACCAGTGATCCCAGGGTGGGCAATCAGCCCCAGCATTTT. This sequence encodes CATSDPRVGNQPQHF.

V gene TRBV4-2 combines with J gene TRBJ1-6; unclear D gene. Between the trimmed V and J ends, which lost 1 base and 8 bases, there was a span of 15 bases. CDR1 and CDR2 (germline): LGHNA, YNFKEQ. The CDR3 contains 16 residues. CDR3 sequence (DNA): TGTGCCAGCAGCCAAGGGAGGGAAAGGGCCCATTCACCCCTCCACTTT. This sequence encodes CASSQGRERAHSPLHF.

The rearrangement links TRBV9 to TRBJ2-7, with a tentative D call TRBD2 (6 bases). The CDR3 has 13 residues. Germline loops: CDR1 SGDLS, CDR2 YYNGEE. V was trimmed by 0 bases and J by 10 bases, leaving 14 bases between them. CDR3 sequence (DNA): TGTGCCAGCAGCGTAGCACTCGGGGGTCTACAGTACTTC. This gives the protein CASSVALGGLQYF.